A single sample gave rise to the 22 T cell receptor beta chains below, sequenced in a study of T cell responses to AZD1222 COVID-19 vaccine (dated by TCRdb to the early 2020s). Library construction relied on the immunoSEQ multiplex PCR assay. Imported from immuneACCESS, the table was reduced by TCRdb to in-frame sequences with V and J called. These copies leave out some clones; in studies compared against another copy, an unresolved V gene accounts for under half, and the cause of the remainder is not known. Across this sample there are about 170,000 clones, with approximately 95% seen only once. The ten largest clonotypes hold about 4.2% of the sample. Per the publication, the time point label means: baseline before first vaccination. The specimen comprised peripheral blood, sampled on day 0 of AZD1222 vaccination. The receptors here all came from an adult in good health.

The rearrangement joins TRBV7-9 to TRBJ2-1; 7 nucleotides agree with TRBD1. Germline CDR1 reads SEHNR; CDR2 reads FQNEAQ (reference sequence). After removal of 6 bases from V and 4 bases from J, the junction contained 3 bases not matched to a gene. The CDR3 extends over 13 amino acids. The CDR3 reads CASRGQFYNEQFF. The CDR3 nucleotides are TGTGCCAGCAGGGGACAGTTTTACAATGAGCAGTTCTTC.

The genes are TRBV25-1 and TRBJ1-6; 7 nucleotides align to TRBD1. The CDR3 has 17 residues. Trimming cost V 1 base and J 0 bases; bases outside gene matches: 3. Germline CDR1 is MGHDK and CDR2 is SYGVNS. The CDR3: CASSESTGYSYNSPLHF. CDR3 DNA: TGTGCCAGCAGTGAATCGACAGGGTACTCCTATAATTCACCCCTCCACTTT.

The chain recombines TRBV3-1 (or the pseudogene TRBV3-2) with TRBJ2-3; D is ambiguous. V shed 3 bases and J shed 0 bases, with 10 bases lying between them. Germline CDR1 LGHDT, CDR2 YNNKEL (reference sequence). The CDR3 spans 15 residues. Written as DNA, the CDR3 is TGTGCCAGCAGCCATTCGGGCACTAGCACAGATACGCAGTATTTT. This codes for CASSHSGTSTDTQYF.

The rearrangement links TRBV20-1 to TRBJ2-5; TRBD2 agrees at 8 bases. CDR3 length equals 15 residues. V was clipped by 3 bases and J by 2 bases; unmatched bases: 8. CDR1 and CDR2 (germline): DFQATT, SNEGSKA (reference sequence). CDR3 protein: CSASLAGLFQETQYF. CDR3 coding DNA: TGCAGTGCTAGTCTAGCGGGTCTGTTTCAAGAGACCCAGTACTTC.

This CDR3 reads CASSLISGNQPQHF. CDR3 coding DNA: TGTGCCAGCAGCTTAATATCCGGGAATCAGCCCCAGCATTTT. The chain couples TRBV7-9 to TRBJ1-5; D uncertain. V was cut by 2 bases and J by 4 bases, with 9 bases left in between. Germline V gene lookup returns CDR1 SEHNR and CDR2 FQNEAQ (reference sequence). There are 14 residues in the CDR3.

This clone was picked up a small number of times. The chain recombines TRBV18 with TRBJ2-7, with D hard to call. Trimming cost V 3 bases and J 4 bases, with 4 bases left between them. CDR1 is KGHSH, CDR2 LQKENI, per germline. The CDR3 has 11 residues. The CDR3 nucleotides read TGTGCCAGCTCACCTCAATACGAGCAGTACTTC. This gives the protein CASSPQYEQYF.

The chain employs TRBV20-1 and TRBJ1-2; D ambiguous. CDR3 size: 11 residues. V was clipped by 5 bases and J by 6 bases, with 10 bases between them. Per germline, CDR1 DFQATT and CDR2 SNEGSKA (reference sequence). CDR3 sequence reads: CSAPRIDGYTF. CDR3 nucleotides: TGCAGTGCTCCCCGGATCGATGGCTACACCTTC.

The chain is built from TRBV6-5 and TRBJ1-2; TRBD1 agrees at 7 bases. CDR1 and CDR2 (germline): MNHEY, SVGAGI. V was pared by 2 bases and J by 7 bases, with 7 bases of the junction left unmatched. This CDR3 is built from 14 residues. The CDR3 spells CASSYGSQGFGYTF. CDR3 in DNA: TGTGCCAGCAGTTACGGTTCACAGGGGTTTGGCTACACCTTC.

The chain carries TRBV5-1 and TRBJ2-3; 9 bases are a match to TRBD2. Germline lookup yields CDR1 SGHRS and CDR2 YFSETQ. V was pared by 4 bases and J by 3 bases, with 6 bases of the junction left unmatched. The CDR3 is made up of 15 amino acids. The CDR3 protein is CASSISGGPTDTQYF. The CDR3 nucleotides are TGCGCCAGCAGCATTAGCGGGGGCCCGACAGATACGCAGTATTTT.

The chain is built from TRBV6-5 and TRBJ1-6; D not resolved. The CDR3 extends over 13 amino acids. Germline V CDR1 and CDR2: MNHEY, SVGAGI. Trimming took 7 bases from V and 8 from J, leaving 12 bases between them. CDR3 in amino acids: CASNRGQDSPLHF. For the CDR3, the DNA is TGTGCCAGCAATCGAGGGCAGGATTCACCCCTCCACTTT.

The chain uses TRBV5-1 and TRBJ1-1, with unresolved D. This CDR3 has 14 amino acids. Germline V lookup: CDR1 SGHRS, CDR2 YFSETQ. The CDR3 loop is CASGRREGSTEAFF. The CDR3, as DNA: TGCGCTTCGGGAAGGCGGGAGGGTTCCACTGAAGCTTTCTTT. Looking up the rest from reference TRBV5-1 and TRBJ1-1 gives the full variable domain: KAGVTQTPRYLIKTRGQQVTLSCSPISGHRSVSWYQQTPGQGLQFLFEYFSETQRNKGNFPGRFSGRQFSNSRSEMNVSTLELGDSALYLCASGRREGSTEAFFGQGTRLTVV.

The gene calls are TRBV5-1 and TRBJ1-1; 7 bases match TRBD1. Germline V gene lookup returns CDR1 SGHRS and CDR2 YFSETQ. The CDR3 runs 15 residues. V lost 0 bases and J lost 8; bases outside the gene matches: 10. CDR3 coding DNA: TGCGCCAGCAGCTTGGTTGGCAGGGGGGAGGCAGAAGCTTTCTTT. Translating gives CASSLVGRGEAEAFF.

V and J are TRBV24-1 and TRBJ1-1; D may be TRBD1 (6 bases). Germline values: CDR1 KGHDR, CDR2 SFDVKD. The V end was cut by 3 bases, the J end by 14 bases, with 15 bases between. The CDR3 runs to 12 residues. This CDR3 is CATSDPQGPTFF. CDR3 in DNA: TGTGCCACCAGTGATCCACAGGGACCTACGTTCTTT.

The V gene is TRBV11-3, the J gene TRBJ1-4, with no clear D. This CDR3 is built from 14 residues. With 8 bases removed from V and 5 bases from J, the gap between germline ends came to 15 bases. Germline assignment: CDR1 SGHNT and CDR2 YENEEA. DNA for the CDR3: TGTGCCAGCTTCCAGGACCCATCCAATGAAAAACTGTTTTTT. It specifies CASFQDPSNEKLFF.

The count of this clone is one. The chain employs TRBV18 and TRBJ1-1; D might be TRBD1 (6 bases). Trimming pared 6 bases from V and 0 bases from J, leaving 11 bases between. Looked up from germline, CDR1 is KGHSH and CDR2 is LQKENI. The CDR3 covers 14 residues. The CDR3 sequence is CASSGGALNTEAFF. The DNA of the CDR3 is TGTGCCAGCTCTGGGGGGGCGTTGAACACTGAAGCTTTCTTT. Filled out from reference TRBV18 and TRBJ1-1, the complete variable domain reads NAGVMQNPRHLVRRRGQEARLRCSPMKGHSHVYWYRQLPEEGLKFMVYLQKENIIDESGMPKERFSAEFPKEGPSILRIQQVVRGDSAAYFCASSGGALNTEAFFGQGTRLTVV.

V and J are TRBV6-5 and TRBJ1-1; D gene uncertain. Germline CDR1 and CDR2: MNHEY and SVGAGI. V was trimmed by 3 bases and J by 4 bases, leaving 18 bases between them. The CDR3 spans 16 residues. The CDR3 bases are TGTGCCAGCAGTTATAGAACATATCTATACTCCACTGAAGCTTTCTTT. This gives the protein CASSYRTYLYSTEAFF.

V is TRBV9 and J is TRBJ1-5, with 7 bases lining up with TRBD1. With V trimmed by 0 bases and J by 6 bases, 3 bases remained unmatched. The CDR3 is 14 residues long. Germline CDR1 SGDLS, CDR2 YYNGEE. CDR3 amino acids: CASSVGQGGQPQHF. CDR3 nucleotide sequence: TGTGCCAGCAGCGTAGGTCAGGGGGGTCAGCCCCAGCATTTT. Variable domain in full (rest from reference TRBV9 and TRBJ1-5): DSGVTQTPKHLITATGQRVTLRCSPRSGDLSVYWYQQSLDQGLQFLIQYYNGEERAKGNILERFSAQQFPDLHSELNLSSLELGDSALYFCASSVGQGGQPQHFGDGTRLSIL.

V and J are TRBV9 and TRBJ2-7; either TRBD1 or TRBD2 may supply D (5 bases each). In germline, CDR1 is SGDLS, CDR2 YYNGEE. V was trimmed by 4 bases and J by 7 bases, leaving 21 bases between them. This CDR3 is 15 amino acids long. In DNA form, the CDR3 reads TGTGCCAGCAGCCCTCGGGACGGGCCGATGGGAGAGCAGTACTTC. Translation gives CASSPRDGPMGEQYF.

This clone occurred once. This chain links TRBV2 with TRBJ2-7; D possibly corresponds to TRBD1 (6 bases). In germline, CDR1 is SNHLY, CDR2 FYNNEI. The CDR3 spans 15 residues. V lost 0 bases to trimming and J lost 2 bases, with 11 bases between them. CDR3 region: CASSEAGAGPYEQYF. The CDR3 region has the DNA TGTGCCAGCAGTGAAGCGGGGGCCGGACCCTACGAGCAGTACTTC.

This sequence joins TRBV6-2 or TRBV6-3 and TRBJ1-5; D is unresolved. In germline, CDR1 is MNHEY, CDR2 SVGEGT. The CDR3 sequence is 15 residues long. Between the trimmed V and J ends, which lost 4 bases and 9 bases, there was a span of 19 bases. CDR3 loop: CASSFMVALNWPQHF. As DNA, the CDR3 is TGTGCCAGCAGTTTCATGGTGGCACTTAATTGGCCCCAGCATTTT.

On this clone: The same CDR3 is also encoded by other DNA sequences in this sample. The chain joins TRBV6-5 to TRBJ1-1; D uncertain. The CDR3 is made up of 14 amino acids. CDR1 and CDR2 (germline): MNHEY, SVGAGI. Trimming shortened V by 0 bases and J by 1 base, and 6 bases separated the two germline ends. The CDR3 spells CASSYSGRNTEAFF. The CDR3 DNA follows: TGTGCCAGCAGTTACTCGGGCAGGAACACTGAAGCTTTCTTT.

V usage is TRBV5-4 and J usage is TRBJ1-3; D might be TRBD1 (6 bases). The V end was cut by 3 bases, the J end by 0 bases, with 10 bases between. The CDR3 runs 15 residues. The germline V gene encodes CDR1 SGHNT and CDR2 YYREEE (reference sequence). The CDR3 region has the DNA TGTGCCAGCAGCTCGGGACAACTCTCTGGAAACACCATATATTTT. Amino acids: CASSSGQLSGNTIYF.